This T cell receptor beta chain was found in a study of cytomegalovirus exposure and HLA in healthy donors. The primer mix had 60 Vbeta and 13 Jbeta primers. Sequenced by immunoSEQ multiplex PCR; TCRdb stores in-frame clones only, minus some. In all, the sample yields about 210,000 clones. The CDR3 covers 13 residues. Unmatched junction bases numbered 4, after V lost 7 bases and J lost 2 bases. Per germline, CDR1 SEHNR and CDR2 FQNEAQ (reference sequence). This sequence was found in a woman under 40 in good health and CMV-seropositive. The material sequenced was PBMCs. The J gene is TRBJ2-7, the V gene TRBV7-9, with TRBD1 matching 8 bases. The CDR3 nucleotides read TGTGCCAGCACTTCGGACAGGGCCTACGAGCAGTACTTC. Translation: CASTSDRAYEQYF.